A single T cell receptor (beta chain) is shown here with its context. This record belongs to a study of blood T cell repertoires in COVID-19. Profiled with immunoSEQ multiplex PCR; TCRdb holds only in-frame clones, not every one. The sample has about 190,000 clones, around 78% seen once; the top ten hold about 2.8%. The V end was cut by 3 bases, the J end by 6 bases, with 14 bases between. Germline CDR1 is LGHDT and CDR2 is YNNKEL (reference sequence). The length of the CDR3 is 15 residues. Sequenced material: peripheral blood. The chain recombines TRBV3-1 (or the pseudogene TRBV3-2) with TRBJ1-4; possibly TRBD1 for D (6 bases). The receptor comes from a woman of 80 years or more with active or convalescent COVID-19. The CDR3 reads CASSHTGTFDEKLFF. The DNA of the CDR3 is TGTGCCAGCAGCCACACAGGGACGTTTGATGAAAAACTGTTTTTT.